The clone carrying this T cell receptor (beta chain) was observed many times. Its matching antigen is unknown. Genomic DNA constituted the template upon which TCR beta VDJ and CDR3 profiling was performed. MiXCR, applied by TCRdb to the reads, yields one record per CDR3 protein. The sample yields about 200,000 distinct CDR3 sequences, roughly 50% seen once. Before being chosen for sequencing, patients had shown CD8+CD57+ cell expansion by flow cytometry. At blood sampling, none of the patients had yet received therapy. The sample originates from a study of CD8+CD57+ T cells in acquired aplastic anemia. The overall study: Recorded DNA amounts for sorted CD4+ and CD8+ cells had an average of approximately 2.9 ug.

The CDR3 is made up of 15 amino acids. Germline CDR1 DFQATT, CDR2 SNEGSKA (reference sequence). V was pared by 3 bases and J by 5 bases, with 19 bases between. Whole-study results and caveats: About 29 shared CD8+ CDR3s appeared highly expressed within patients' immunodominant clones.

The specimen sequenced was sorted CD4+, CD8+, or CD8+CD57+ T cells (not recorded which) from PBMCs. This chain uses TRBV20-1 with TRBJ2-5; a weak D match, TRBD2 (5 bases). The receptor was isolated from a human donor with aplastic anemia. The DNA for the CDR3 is TGCAGTGCTAGGGTTCGAGAGGGTGCTGGTGAGACCCAGTACTTC. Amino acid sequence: CSARVREGAGETQYF.